Sequencing of this TCR beta chain was carried out in a study of CDR3 diversity in severe acne (dated by TCRdb to 2018 to 2020). Comment on this clonotype: Its cognate antigen has yet to be identified. There are no base qualities to consult, and no much larger clone falls within one base.

V loses 2 bases, J loses 2 bases, and the germline ends lie 13 bases apart. The CDR3 runs 17 amino acids, cysteine and phenylalanine included. Solely the CDR3 DNA is kept, with 51 bases framed from the first base. The germline V gene sets CDR1 to MNHEY and CDR2 to SVGEGT. Library preparation was by PCR. The reads were generated on an Illumina HiSeq 2000. TCRdb handled the public reads itself, with Q25 trimming in fastp and clone calling in MiXCR, and kept productive beta chains. Rows with one shared CDR3 protein collapse into an entry with the most common genes and DNA. The sample table lists approximately 97,000 distinct CDR3 sequences, 51% of them with a count of one. The ten top clones hold roughly 12% of the sample.

The V and J genes are TRBV6-2 or TRBV6-3 and TRBJ2-6, with the D gene too uncertain to name. Sequencing input: blood. This TCR was sampled from a male donor with acne. The CDR3 has the sequence CASSYPPRVPGANVLTF. The DNA sequence is as follows: TGTGCCAGCAGTTACCCCCCAAGGGTACCTGGGGCCAACGTCCTGACTTTC.